This T cell receptor beta chain is drawn from a study of CD8 T cells in ankylosing spondylitis. Notes on the study in general: For ankylosing spondylitis blood, a TCR beta motif of fewer than 10 highly homologous variants appeared characteristic.

A note on this clonotype: The antigen is not known.

Making use of molecular barcodes, quantitative 5'-RACE generated TCR beta libraries. TCRdb passed the 5' RACE reads through MiXCR, listing each CDR3 protein once. The sample carries about 330,000 distinct CDR3 sequences, approximately 8% recorded once. Germline V gives CDR1 SGHRS, CDR2 YFSETQ. The CDR3 is 14 amino acids. V lost 0 bases to trimming and J lost 7 bases, with 14 bases between them. The chain carries TRBV5-1 and TRBJ2-7; a possible D gene is TRBD2 (5 bases). This clonotype originated in a male donor with ankylosing spondylitis. Material: blood, either unsorted or a sorted T cell fraction (not recorded which). This CDR3 is CASSLVHGVGEQYF. Written as DNA, the CDR3 is TGCGCCAGCAGCTTGGTGCACGGGGTGGGGGAGCAGTACTTC.